A single sample is the source of the 28 T cell receptor beta chains below, sequenced in a study of T cell responses to AZD1222 COVID-19 vaccine. Assay used: immunoSEQ multiplex PCR; TCRdb lists only in-frame clones, some missing. Of some 150,000 clones listed, just over 90% are singletons. This specimen was peripheral blood, taken on day 0 of AZD1222 vaccination. The source is an adult in good health.

This chain uses TRBV6-1 with TRBJ1-1; D unresolved. CDR1 MNHNS and CDR2 SASEGT come from the germline V gene. The CDR3 contains 15 residues. Trimming removed 0 bases from V and 3 bases from J, with 11 bases in between. The CDR3 region has the DNA TGTGCCAGCAGTGAAGCTGTAGACACCCACACTGAAGCTTTCTTT. It encodes CASSEAVDTHTEAFF.

J is TRBJ1-1 and V is TRBV11-1; maybe TRBD1 (6 bases). Trimming removed 5 bases at V and 4 bases at J, with 14 bases between. CDR1 SGHAT and CDR2 FQDESV come from the germline V gene (reference sequence). This CDR3 is 14 amino acids long. In nucleotides, the CDR3 is TGTGCCAGCAGCCCAGGGGTGTACGGCACTGAAGCTTTCTTT. This gives the protein CASSPGVYGTEAFF.

V gene TRBV15 combines with J gene TRBJ2-7; maybe TRBD2 (5 bases). Per the germline V gene, CDR1 is LNHNV and CDR2 is YYDKDF (reference sequence). V was trimmed by 3 bases and J by 1 base, leaving 13 bases between them. The CDR3 loop spans 15 amino acids. The CDR3 loop reads CATSRAWRGSYEQYF. The CDR3 nucleotides are TGTGCCACCAGCAGGGCATGGCGCGGGTCCTACGAGCAGTACTTC.

This chain joins TRBV7-9 and TRBJ1-1; D unresolved. Germline V gene data show CDR1 as SEHNR and CDR2 as FQNEAQ (reference sequence). Between the trimmed V and J ends, which lost 2 bases and 10 bases, there was a span of 17 bases. The CDR3 is 14 residues long. The CDR3 loop is CASSLLRTEKGAFF. The CDR3 DNA is TGTGCCAGCAGCTTATTGAGGACGGAAAAGGGAGCTTTCTTT.

This chain uses TRBV6-5 with TRBJ2-7, with a weak D call TRBD2 (6 bases). The CDR3 totals 13 residues. V was trimmed by 8 bases and J by 4 bases, leaving 15 bases between them. The germline CDR1 and CDR2 sequences are MNHEY and SVGAGI. DNA for the CDR3: TGTGCCAGCCTCGGGGCAGGGAGGTACGAGCAGTACTTC. Translation gives CASLGAGRYEQYF.

The chain has TRBV10-3 and TRBJ2-3; a weak D match, TRBD1 (5 bases). V shed 4 bases and J shed 3 bases, with 11 bases lying between them. CDR3 size: 14 residues. Germline V gene lookup returns CDR1 ENHRY and CDR2 SYGVKD. This CDR3 reads CAISVDSATDTQYF. For the CDR3, the DNA is TGTGCCATCAGTGTTGACAGCGCGACAGATACGCAGTATTTT.

In its sample, this clone was seen once. V and J are TRBV27 and TRBJ1-3, with D possibly TRBD1 on 5 matching bases. CDR3 length: 16 residues. The V end was cut by 5 bases, the J end by 0 bases, with 14 bases between. The V gene's germline CDR1 is MNHEY and CDR2 SMNVEV (reference sequence). CDR3 protein: CASSPGFIGSGNTIYF. DNA for the CDR3: TGTGCCAGCAGTCCAGGGTTCATAGGCTCTGGAAACACCATATATTTT.

The chain uses TRBV27 and TRBJ1-2; 8 nucleotides agree with TRBD1. J gave up 4 bases and V 0 bases, and 13 bases lay outside the gene matches. Germline V gene sequence: CDR1 MNHEY, CDR2 SMNVEV (reference sequence). The CDR3 sequence is 18 residues long. CDR3 DNA: TGTGCCAGCAGTTTATCCCCTTATACAGGGGGTGGAATCTATGGCTACACCTTC. Protein product: CASSLSPYTGGGIYGYTF.

This chain uses TRBV6-5 with TRBJ2-7; D unclear. The V and J ends lost 5 bases and 0 bases respectively, with 11 bases between them. This CDR3 region has 14 residues. Germline V CDR1 and CDR2: MNHEY, SVGAGI. This chain's CDR3 is CASSPLTGSYEQYF. CDR3 DNA: TGTGCCAGCAGTCCACTGACGGGCTCCTACGAGCAGTACTTC.

The gene calls are TRBV27 and TRBJ1-4; D gene uncertain. CDR1 and CDR2 from the germline V gene are MNHEY and SMNVEV (reference sequence). V lost 8 bases and J 1 base, leaving 11 bases between the germline ends. This CDR3 region has 14 residues. The CDR3 is CASGGGLTNEKLFF. CDR3 bases: TGTGCCAGCGGTGGAGGGTTAACTAATGAAAAACTGTTTTTT.

The V gene is TRBV6-5, the J gene TRBJ1-1, with D perhaps TRBD1 (5 bases). Deletions cut 4 bases from V and 1 base from J, with 13 bases between. The CDR3 totals 15 residues. Looked up from germline, CDR1 is MNHEY and CDR2 is SVGAGI. The CDR3 is CASSFGDGSNTEAFF. In nucleotides, the CDR3 is TGTGCCAGCAGTTTTGGGGACGGGTCGAACACTGAAGCTTTCTTT.

The chain uses TRBV19 and TRBJ1-4; a possible D gene is TRBD1 (5 bases). Germline CDR1 LNHDA, CDR2 SQIVND (reference sequence). V gave up 3 bases and J gave up 6 bases, with 17 bases separating them. The CDR3 is 16 amino acids. The DNA for the CDR3 is TGTGCCAGTAGTATTCTGCCTGGGGGGTCTTATGAAAAACTGTTTTTT. Translated: CASSILPGGSYEKLFF.

The DNA for the CDR3 is TGTGCCAGCAGACTTCGGGACCGCGATACAGAGACCCAGTACTTC. This codes for CASRLRDRDTETQYF. The chain recombines TRBV5-4 with TRBJ2-5; TRBD1 or TRBD2 may be the D gene (5 bases each). In germline, CDR1 is SGHNT, CDR2 YYREEE (reference sequence). Trimming removed 5 bases from V and 4 bases from J, with 18 bases in between. This CDR3 is 15 amino acids long. The variable domain in full, completed from reference TRBV5-4 and TRBJ2-5, reads ETGVTQSPTHLIKTRGQQVTLRCSSQSGHNTVSWYQQALGQGPQFIFQYYREEENGRGNFPPRFSGLQFPNYSSELNVNALELDDSALYLCASRLRDRDTETQYFGPGTRLLVL.

The genes are TRBV11-3 and TRBJ2-1; D gene ambiguous. Trimming stripped 0 bases from V and 2 bases from J, with 14 bases between. The germline V gene encodes CDR1 SGHNT and CDR2 YENEEA. This CDR3 is 17 amino acids long. CDR3 bases: TGTGCCAGCAGCTTAGAAAGTAATTTAGGGCCCTACAATGAGCAGTTCTTC. Protein product: CASSLESNLGPYNEQFF. Together with reference TRBV11-3 and TRBJ2-1, the CDR3 gives the full variable domain: EAGVVQSPRYKIIEKKQPVAFWCNPISGHNTLYWYLQNLGQGPELLIRYENEEAVDDSQLPKDRFSAERLKGVDSTLKIQPAELGDSAVYLCASSLESNLGPYNEQFFGPGTRLTVL.

The CDR3 reads CASSRNRGFGSDTQYF. Here the CDR3 DNA reads TGTGCCAGCTCAAGAAACAGGGGTTTCGGATCAGATACGCAGTATTTT. The rearrangement links TRBV18 to TRBJ2-3; TRBD1 aligns across 7 bases. Germline CDR1 and CDR2: KGHSH and LQKENI. The CDR3 spans 16 residues. The V gene end was trimmed by 5 bases and the J gene end by 4 bases; junction bases not matched to a gene: 12.

The chain couples TRBV5-6 to TRBJ2-5, with D unclear. V was trimmed by 0 bases and J by 2 bases, leaving 5 bases between them. CDR1 SGHDT and CDR2 YYEEEE come from the germline V gene. The CDR3 has 13 residues. CDR3 sequence: CASSLAPQETQYF. The CDR3 DNA reads as TGTGCCAGCAGCTTGGCACCTCAAGAGACCCAGTACTTC.

The chain combines TRBV27 with TRBJ2-7; 9 nucleotides match TRBD2. The CDR3 runs to 14 residues. Germline trimming cut 2 bases from V and 9 bases from J; bases unmatched to any gene: 8. Germline V gene sequence: CDR1 MNHEY, CDR2 SMNVEV (reference sequence). DNA for the CDR3: TGTGCCAGCAGTTTACTAGCGGGAAAGGCGGGGCAGTACTTC. Translation gives CASSLLAGKAGQYF.

V usage is TRBV13 and J usage is TRBJ1-2; D perhaps matches TRBD1 (5 bases). Per germline, CDR1 PRHDT and CDR2 FYEKMQ (reference sequence). The V end lost 0 bases, the J end lost 1 base, and 18 bases lay between the germline ends. The CDR3 runs to 18 residues. As DNA, the CDR3 is TGTGCCAGCAGCTTAGGTAGAGGGGCAGCAAAATTTAACTATGGCTACACCTTC. It translates to CASSLGRGAAKFNYGYTF.

The chain employs TRBV3-1 (or the pseudogene TRBV3-2) and TRBJ1-1; D gene uncertain. Trimming left V 3 bases short and J 4 bases short, with 18 bases between. CDR3 length: 16 amino acids. Germline lookup yields CDR1 LGHDT and CDR2 YNNKEL (reference sequence). The CDR3 sequence is CASSHKPRRGTTEAFF. The CDR3 region has the DNA TGTGCCAGCAGCCATAAGCCGCGCCGCGGCACCACTGAAGCTTTCTTT.

J is TRBJ2-1 and V is TRBV7-9, with TRBD2 identical over 15 bases. The CDR3 is 17 residues long. V shed 4 bases and J 4 bases; nucleotides not matched to a gene: 5. CDR1 is SEHNR and CDR2 is FQNEAQ in the germline V gene (reference sequence). The CDR3 here is CASSSGLAGGLYNEQFF. CDR3 coding DNA: TGTGCCAGCAGCTCTGGACTAGCGGGGGGGCTTTACAATGAGCAGTTCTTC.

V gene TRBV6-5 combines with J gene TRBJ2-3; TRBD2 agrees at 7 bases. The germline V gene encodes CDR1 MNHEY and CDR2 SVGAGI. V lost 7 bases to trimming and J lost 8 bases; unmatched junction nucleotides: 12. The CDR3 is 14 amino acids. CDR3 amino acids: CASNTRGAGATQYF. The CDR3 bases are TGTGCCAGCAATACGCGAGGGGCGGGAGCTACGCAGTATTTT.

The chain recombines TRBV5-4 with TRBJ1-2; TRBD1 is a possible D gene (5 bases). V was clipped by 5 bases and J by 7 bases, with 18 bases between them. The CDR3 has 14 residues. From germline, CDR1 is SGHNT and CDR2 YYREEE (reference sequence). The CDR3, as DNA: TGTGCCAGCAGTCCGAGGGGCGGGGAAATTGGCTACACCTTC. Translated: CASSPRGGEIGYTF.

The rearrangement links TRBV6-5 to TRBJ1-4; the D is unclear. V shed 7 bases and J shed 9 bases, with 15 bases lying between them. Germline assignment: CDR1 MNHEY and CDR2 SVGAGI. The CDR3 length is 13 residues. The CDR3 protein is CASTQLGNKKLFF. In nucleotides, the CDR3 is TGTGCCAGCACCCAATTGGGAAACAAAAAACTGTTTTTT.

The V and J genes are TRBV25-1 and TRBJ1-4; no clear D. The CDR3 covers 15 residues. V lost 3 bases, J lost 2 bases, and 10 bases lay in between. CDR1 is MGHDK and CDR2 is SYGVNS in the germline V gene. CDR3 loop: CASSEEGRTNEKLFF. In DNA, the CDR3 is TGTGCCAGCAGTGAGGAGGGAAGGACTAATGAAAAACTGTTTTTT.

The rearrangement uses TRBV5-4 and TRBJ1-3; the match to TRBD1 covers 7 bases. CDR1 is SGHNT, CDR2 YYREEE, per germline (reference sequence). Unmatched junction bases numbered 7, after V lost 4 bases and J lost 3 bases. The length of the CDR3 is 15 residues. In DNA form, the CDR3 reads TGTGCCAGCAGCCCAACTACAGGGGATGGAAACACCATATATTTT. Amino acids: CASSPTTGDGNTIYF.

This chain uses TRBV28 with TRBJ2-7; D is ambiguous. The V gene lost 4 bases and the J gene lost 4 bases, with 8 bases spanning the gap. This CDR3 has 12 amino acids. Germline CDR1 MDHEN, CDR2 SYDVKM. CDR3 nucleotide sequence: TGTGCCAGCAGTTCACGGCTTTACGAGCAGTACTTC. It yields the protein CASSSRLYEQYF.

With regard to this clone: The sample carries other DNA sequences with the same CDR3. The rearrangement uses TRBV19 and TRBJ1-2; 10 nucleotides align to TRBD1. After removal of 4 bases from V and 4 bases from J, the junction contained 3 bases not matched to a gene. Germline assignment: CDR1 LNHDA and CDR2 SQIVND (reference sequence). CDR3 length: 14 residues. DNA for the CDR3: TGTGCCAGTAGTAGACAGGGGGCGGGCTATGGCTACACCTTC. Translating gives CASSRQGAGYGYTF.

This clone was seen once. The rearrangement joins TRBV5-5 to TRBJ2-5; D not certain. Germline CDR1 SGHKS, CDR2 YYEKEE (reference sequence). The CDR3 consists of 16 residues. V gave up 0 bases and J gave up 1 base, with 13 bases separating them. The CDR3 spells CASSLAMGIGQETQYF. The CDR3 region has the DNA TGTGCCAGCAGCTTGGCCATGGGCATCGGCCAAGAGACCCAGTACTTC.